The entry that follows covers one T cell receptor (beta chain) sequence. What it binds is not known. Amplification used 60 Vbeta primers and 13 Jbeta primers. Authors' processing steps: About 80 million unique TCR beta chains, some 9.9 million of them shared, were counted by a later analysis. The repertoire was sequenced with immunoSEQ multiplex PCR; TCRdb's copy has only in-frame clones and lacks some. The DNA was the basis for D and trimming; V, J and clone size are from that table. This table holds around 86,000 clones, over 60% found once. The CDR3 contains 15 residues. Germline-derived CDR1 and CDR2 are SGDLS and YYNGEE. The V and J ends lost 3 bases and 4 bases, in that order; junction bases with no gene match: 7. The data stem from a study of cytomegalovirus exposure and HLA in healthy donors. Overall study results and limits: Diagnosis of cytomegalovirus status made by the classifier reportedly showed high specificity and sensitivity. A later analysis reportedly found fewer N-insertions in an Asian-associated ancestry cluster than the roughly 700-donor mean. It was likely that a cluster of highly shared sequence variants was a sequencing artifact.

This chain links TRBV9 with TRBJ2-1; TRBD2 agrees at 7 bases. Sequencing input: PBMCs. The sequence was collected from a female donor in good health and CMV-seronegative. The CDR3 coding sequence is TGTGCCAGCAGCGGCCCGGGGACTACATACAATGAGCAGTTCTTC. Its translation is CASSGPGTTYNEQFF.